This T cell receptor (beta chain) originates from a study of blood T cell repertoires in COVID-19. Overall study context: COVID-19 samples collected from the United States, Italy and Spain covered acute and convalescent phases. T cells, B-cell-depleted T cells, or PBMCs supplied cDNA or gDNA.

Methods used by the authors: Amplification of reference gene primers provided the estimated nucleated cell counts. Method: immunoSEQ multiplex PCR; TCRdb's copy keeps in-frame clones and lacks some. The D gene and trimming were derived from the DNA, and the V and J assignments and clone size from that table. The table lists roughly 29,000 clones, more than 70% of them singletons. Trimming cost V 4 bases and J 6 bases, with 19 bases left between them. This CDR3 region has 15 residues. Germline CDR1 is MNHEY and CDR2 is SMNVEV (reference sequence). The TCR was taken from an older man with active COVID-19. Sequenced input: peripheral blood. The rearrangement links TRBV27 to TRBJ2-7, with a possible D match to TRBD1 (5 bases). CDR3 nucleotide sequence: TGTGCCAGCAGTTCAGGATTTAACAGGCGTGGCGAGCAGTACTTC. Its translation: CASSSGFNRRGEQYF.